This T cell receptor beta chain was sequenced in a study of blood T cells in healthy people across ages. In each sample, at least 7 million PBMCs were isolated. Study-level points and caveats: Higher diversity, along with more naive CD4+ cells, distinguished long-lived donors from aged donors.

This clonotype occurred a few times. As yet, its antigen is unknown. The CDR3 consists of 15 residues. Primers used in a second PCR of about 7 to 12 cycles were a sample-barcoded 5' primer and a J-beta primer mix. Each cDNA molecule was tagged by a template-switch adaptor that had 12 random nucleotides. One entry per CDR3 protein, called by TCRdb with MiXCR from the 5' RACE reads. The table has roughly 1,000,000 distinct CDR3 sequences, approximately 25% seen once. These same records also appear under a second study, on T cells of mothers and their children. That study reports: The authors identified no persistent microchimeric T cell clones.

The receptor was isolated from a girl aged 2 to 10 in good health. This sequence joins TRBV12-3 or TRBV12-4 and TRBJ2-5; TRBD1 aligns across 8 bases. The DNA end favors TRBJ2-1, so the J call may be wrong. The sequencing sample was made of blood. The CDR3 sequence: CASSLTDRAFNEQFF. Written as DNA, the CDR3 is TGTGCCAGCAGTTTGACGGACAGGGCATTCAATGAGCAGTTCTTC.